This T cell receptor (beta chain) was recorded in a study of blood T cell repertoires in COVID-19. Study-level background: T cells, B-cell-depleted T cells, or PBMCs provided the cDNA or gDNA that served as material.

Trimming pared 7 bases from V and 5 bases from J, leaving 17 bases between. The germline gives CDR1 LNHDA, CDR2 SQIVND (reference sequence). The CDR3 covers 14 residues. This table comes from immunoSEQ multiplex PCR, and its TCRdb copy is limited to in-frame clones, with some not included. The repertoire holds 94,000 or so clones, with around 89% as singletons. The J gene is TRBJ1-2, the V gene TRBV19, with D unclear. The sample taken for sequencing was peripheral blood. The sequence came from a woman of 80 years or more with active COVID-19. CDR3 loop: CASKSQQLGYGYTF. The CDR3 DNA reads as TGTGCCAGTAAATCACAACAACTCGGGTATGGCTACACCTTC.